The TCR beta chain described here comes from a study of shared clonotypes between healthy human individuals. The CDR3 covers 16 residues. The germline V gene encodes CDR1 MNHNY and CDR2 SVGAGI (reference sequence). The ends lost 6 bases at V and 5 bases at J; junction bases unmatched: 12. Clones were sequenced by immunoSEQ multiplex PCR, and TCRdb holds only the in-frame ones, with some missing. This table has 110,000 or so clones, more than 65% appearing once. The clonotype originates from a woman in her thirties in good health. J is TRBJ1-1 and V is TRBV6-6; 10 nucleotides line up with TRBD1. The sequenced sample consisted of memory CD8+ T cells sorted from blood. Noted subset: CD45RO+ cells pooled with CCR7-negative TemRA cells. DNA for the CDR3: TGTGCCAGCAGCAACCTCCGACAGGGGGCGCGTACTGAAGCTTTCTTT. It translates to CASSNLRQGARTEAFF.